These 7 T cell receptor beta chains originate from one sample sequenced in a study of monozygotic twins with inflammatory bowel disease. TCRdb reprocessed the 5' RACE reads; each CDR3 protein has one entry and no DNA is given. The data show approximately 340,000 distinct CDR3 sequences, and the top ten clones hold 2% to 2.5%. The source material was blood. Receptors originate from a human donor with ulcerative colitis or Crohn's disease, or a healthy co-twin of an affected twin (not recorded which).

J is TRBJ2-5 and V is TRBV5-1; TCRdb calls TRBD2, which cannot be checked without DNA. This CDR3 has 14 residues. The V gene's germline CDR1 is SGHRS and CDR2 YFSETQ. The CDR3: CASSSWTSEETQYF. Full variable domain (rest looked up from reference TRBV5-1 and TRBJ2-5): KAGVTQTPRYLIKTRGQQVTLSCSPISGHRSVSWYQQTPGQGLQFLFEYFSETQRNKGNFPGRFSGRQFSNSRSEMNVSTLELGDSALYLCASSSWTSEETQYFGPGTRLLVL.

The chain couples TRBV7-2 to TRBJ2-7; as DNA is missing, the TRBD2 call by TCRdb cannot be tested. Germline V gives CDR1 SGHTA, CDR2 FQGNSA. The CDR3 totals 14 residues. CDR3 region: CASSPTRGFGEQYF. The variable domain in full, with the rest retrieved from reference TRBV7-2 and TRBJ2-7, is GAGVSQSPSNKVTEKGKDVELRCDPISGHTALYWYRQSLGQGLEFLIYFQGNSAPDKSGLPSDRFSAERTGGSVSTLTIQRTQQEDSAVYLCASSPTRGFGEQYFGPGTRLTVT.

This rearrangement joins TRBV10-2 to TRBJ1-5. The germline V gene encodes CDR1 WSHSY and CDR2 SAAADI. The CDR3 length is 15 residues. CDR3 sequence: CASQEGSGSNQPQHF.

The rearrangement joins TRBV5-4 to TRBJ2-3; with no DNA, the TCRdb D assignment of TRBD1 cannot be verified. The germline CDR1 and CDR2 sequences are SGHNT and YYREEE (reference sequence). This CDR3 is 16 amino acids long. The CDR3 is CASSGASGVGADTQYF.

The V and J genes are TRBV4-1 and TRBJ2-7; TCRdb picks TRBD1, but there is no DNA to check that call. Germline CDR1 reads MGHRA; CDR2 reads YSYEKL. This CDR3 contains 15 residues. This chain's CDR3 is CASSQEEGRGYEQYF.

The chain carries TRBV7-9 and TRBJ1-1; absent DNA, TCRdb's TRBD1 call cannot be checked. The CDR3 extends over 15 amino acids. Germline V gives CDR1 SEHNR, CDR2 FQNEAQ (reference sequence). The CDR3 sequence is CASSFLGQANTEAFF.

J is TRBJ1-1 and V is TRBV5-1. Per germline, CDR1 SGHRS and CDR2 YFSETQ. This CDR3 contains 15 residues. CDR3 sequence reads: CASSPTDGLNTEAFF.